Sequencing of this TCR beta chain was carried out in a study of cytomegalovirus exposure and HLA in healthy donors. Across the study: The study placed around 80% of its approximately 380 genotyped donors in the Caucasian-associated ancestry cluster.

Both 60 Vbeta primers and 13 Jbeta primers went into the PCR. The table came from immunoSEQ multiplex PCR; TCRdb's copy has only in-frame clones and leaves some out. The sample lists around 99,000 clones, 73% seen once, with around 7.7% in the top ten. Study-level points and caveats: Highly shared variants forming one cluster were likely a sequencing artifact. Prior analysis indicated that the majority of TCR beta V segments exhibited productivity approximately 87% or approximately 30% of the time. A later analysis, which compared TCR beta chains of equal frequency, found the HLA-associated ones more clonally expanded.

V was pared by 5 bases and J by 5 bases, with 18 bases between. Looked up from germline, CDR1 is SGHTA and CDR2 is FQGTGA. The CDR3 totals 15 residues. For this clone: Its specificity is unknown.

The sequence derives from a man in his forties in good health and CMV-seronegative. This chain joins TRBV7-3 and TRBJ1-1, with a tentative D call TRBD1 (5 bases). The sequenced material came from PBMCs. Written as DNA, the CDR3 is TGTGCCAGCAGCGCCCAGGGATCCAGAACAACTGAAGCTTTCTTT. Amino acids: CASSAQGSRTTEAFF.